The rows below give T cell receptor beta chains drawn from one sample of a study of shared T cell receptors in the human thymus. Measured with immunoSEQ multiplex PCR; TCRdb has only the in-frame clones, and not every one. The table lists hundreds of thousands of clones, 70% to 90% of them singletons. These data were also filed under a second study, of human thymus T cells.

Sequences were obtained from thymocytes. Every receptor here comes from a boy under two years old with a congenital heart defect. Both conserved end residues are part of each CDR3. D genes are given only for firm matches. Clone size is shown for a subset of rows, as once, few, many or a class of expanded clone.

abundance	d_gene	j_gene	v_gene	CDR3nt	CDR3aa
.	TRBD2	TRBJ2-5	TRBV29-1	TGCAGCGTTGAAGAAGGGACTAGCGGGAGGGCCGTTCTAACGGAGACCCAGTACTTC	CSVEEGTSGRAVLTETQYF
.	.	TRBJ1-3	TRBV6-5	TGTGCCAGCAGAATCTCTACAGTGGGTGGAAACACCATATATTTT	CASRISTVGGNTIYF
.	.	TRBJ1-1	TRBV18	TGTGCCAGCTCCCACCATTTTGGACAGACGGTCGCTGAAGCTTTCTTT	CASSHHFGQTVAEAFF
.	TRBD2	TRBJ2-3	TRBV13	TGTGCCAGCAGCCCGGGACTAGCGGGAGCCCACTGGGCGGCAGATACGCAGTATTTT	CASSPGLAGAHWAADTQYF
.	TRBD2	TRBJ2-2	TRBV5-1	TGCGCCAGCGGTAAAGGGCCCACTGATCTACCGGGACTAGCGGGAGATGACGGGGAGCTGTTTTTT	CASGKGPTDLPGLAGDDGELFF
.	TRBD1	TRBJ2-7	TRBV4-2	TGTGCCAGCAGCCAAGATGTCTTTGGACAGGCTAAGACCTACGAGCAGTACTTC	CASSQDVFGQAKTYEQYF
.	.	TRBJ1-2	TRBV7-2	TGTGCCAGCAGCTTAGCAGGGGGCTATGGCTACACCTTC	CASSLAGGYGYTF
.	.	TRBJ2-1	TRBV10-3	TGTGCCATCAGGGCCGGCGACAACAATGAGCAGTTCTTC	CAIRAGDNNEQFF
.	TRBD1	TRBJ2-7	TRBV5-4	TGTGCCAGCAGCTGGGGAAAGGACAGGGGTTCCTACGAGCAGTACTTC	CASSWGKDRGSYEQYF
.	TRBD1	TRBJ1-1	TRBV6-5	TGTGCCAGCAGTTCGCGGACAGGGGAGTTCACTGAAGCTTTCTTT	CASSSRTGEFTEAFF
.	TRBD2	TRBJ2-7	TRBV7-9	TGTGCCAGCAGCTACACCCACGACGGGACTAGCTACGAGCAGTACTTC	CASSYTHDGTSYEQYF
.	TRBD2	TRBJ2-7	TRBV28	TGTGCCAGCAGTTCAAACCCAGCGGGGGCGGGCGAGCAGTACTTC	CASSSNPAGAGEQYF
.	.	TRBJ1-1	TRBV19	TGTGCCAGTAGTACCGTGACAGTGAACACTGAAGCTTTCTTT	CASSTVTVNTEAFF
.	TRBD2	TRBJ2-4	TRBV28	TGTGCCAGCAGTTTCTTTGCGGGAGAGGGAAACATTCAGTACTTC	CASSFFAGEGNIQYF
few	TRBD2	TRBJ2-5	TRBV4-3	TGCGCCAGCAGCCAAGAACAGCGGGAGGTCCCGAATCAAGAGACCCAGTACTTC	CASSQEQREVPNQETQYF
.	TRBD1	TRBJ2-3	TRBV5-1	TGCGCCAGCAGCTCGCCCCTGGACAGGGGGCGGGATAGCATAAGCACAGATACGCAGTATTTT	CASSSPLDRGRDSISTDTQYF
.	TRBD2	TRBJ2-3	TRBV6-5	TGTGCCAGCCAACCCGGGAGGGCCGTCGGAGATACGCAGTATTTT	CASQPGRAVGDTQYF
.	TRBD2	TRBJ2-2	TRBV11-3	TGTGCCAGCAGCCCCACCCGACTAGCGGGAGGGCCGAGCGGGGAGCTGTTTTTT	CASSPTRLAGGPSGELFF
.	TRBD1	TRBJ1-1	TRBV5-1	TGCGCCAGCAGCTTTACCGGGACAGGGGTAGGGACTGAAGCTTTCTTT	CASSFTGTGVGTEAFF
.	.	TRBJ2-7	TRBV28	TGTGCCAGCAGACCGAAGGCGGGGAAGGCCTACGAGCAGTACTTC	CASRPKAGKAYEQYF
.	TRBD1	TRBJ1-2	TRBV2	TGTGCCAGCAGTCCTCGACAGGGAGGTGGCTACACCTTC	CASSPRQGGGYTF
.	.	TRBJ2-7	TRBV21-1	TGTGCCAGCACCGGAACTAGCGGGGAGTCCTACGAGCAGTACTTC	CASTGTSGESYEQYF
.	.	TRBJ2-3	TRBV7-2	TGTGCCAGCAGCTTAGCGGAGCCCACAGATACGCAGTATTTT	CASSLAEPTDTQYF
.	TRBD1	TRBJ1-2	TRBV9	TGTGCCAGTAGCCCCCCTTCGACAGGGATAAACTATGGCTACACCTTC	CASSPPSTGINYGYTF
.	.	TRBJ2-1	TRBV21-1	TGTGCCAGCAGCAAAGTTCCAGGGGCGAACAATGAGCAGTTCTTC	CASSKVPGANNEQFF
.	TRBD1	TRBJ2-1	TRBV2	TGTGCCAGCAGGGACAGGAGGCCGAGCTCCTACAATGAGCAGTTCTTC	CASRDRRPSSYNEQFF
.	.	TRBJ1-2	TRBV4-3	TGCGCCAGCAGCCCGAGAGCGTACGGGTCCCCATATGGCTACACCTTC	CASSPRAYGSPYGYTF
.	.	TRBJ2-1	TRBV6-1	TGTGCCAGCATTGCGGGCGGCAGTAGAGAGCAGTTCTTC	CASIAGGSREQFF
once	TRBD2	TRBJ2-3	TRBV4-3	TGCGCCAGCAGCCAAGATCAGAAGCGGGAGTTTGGGGATACGCAGTATTTT	CASSQDQKREFGDTQYF
.	.	TRBJ1-4	TRBV15	TGTGCCACCAGCAGAGGCTGGGAAGCGTGGGGGCGACCAACTAATGAAAAACTGTTTTTT	CATSRGWEAWGRPTNEKLFF
.	TRBD2	TRBJ2-1	TRBV7-9	TGTGCCAGCAGCCCACCCAGCGGGGTATACAATGAGCAGTTCTTC	CASSPPSGVYNEQFF
.	TRBD1	TRBJ1-3	TRBV5-6	TGTGCCAGCAGCGTGGGACAGGGGATTTCTGGAAACACCATATATTTT	CASSVGQGISGNTIYF
.	TRBD2	TRBJ2-5	TRBV10-2	TGCGCCAGCAGTGAGTTAACTAGCGACCAAGAGACCCAGTACTTC	CASSELTSDQETQYF
.	TRBD2	TRBJ2-5	TRBV27	TGTGCCAGCAGTTTATGGCGCGGGAGGGGGTCGGGGGAGACCCAGTACTTC	CASSLWRGRGSGETQYF
.	TRBD1	TRBJ2-7	TRBV6-1	TGTGCCAGCAGTGAAACTGGACAGGGGGCGACGTACTACGAGCAGTACTTC	CASSETGQGATYYEQYF
.	.	TRBJ2-7	TRBV27	TGTGCCAGCAGTCGGGGCAGGGGGGTGGTCGAGCAGTACTTC	CASSRGRGVVEQYF
.	TRBD2	TRBJ2-3	TRBV11-2	TGTGCCAGCAGCCCAAGCGGGGTGTCAGATACGCAGTATTTT	CASSPSGVSDTQYF
.	.	TRBJ2-3	TRBV6-1	TGTGCCAGCGCAAGGGGGACGCAGTATTTT	CASARGTQYF
.	.	TRBJ2-5	TRBV11-2	TGTGCCAGCAGGCCTGGGGGGTGGCCGACCTCCCAAGAGACCCAGTACTTC	CASRPGGWPTSQETQYF
.	TRBD2	TRBJ2-1	TRBV7-6	TGTGCCAGCAGCCCCCGGGAAGCGGGAGGGGGCAATGAGCAGTTCTTC	CASSPREAGGGNEQFF
few	TRBD2	TRBJ2-5	TRBV13	TGTGCCAGCAGCTTACGGCCTTTGGGACTAGCCCCCCCCCGGGAGACCCAGTACTTC	CASSLRPLGLAPPRETQYF
.	.	TRBJ2-7	TRBV5-1	TGCGCCAGCACCTTTTTCGGGGAAGTCTTAGTGGAGCAGTACTTC	CASTFFGEVLVEQYF